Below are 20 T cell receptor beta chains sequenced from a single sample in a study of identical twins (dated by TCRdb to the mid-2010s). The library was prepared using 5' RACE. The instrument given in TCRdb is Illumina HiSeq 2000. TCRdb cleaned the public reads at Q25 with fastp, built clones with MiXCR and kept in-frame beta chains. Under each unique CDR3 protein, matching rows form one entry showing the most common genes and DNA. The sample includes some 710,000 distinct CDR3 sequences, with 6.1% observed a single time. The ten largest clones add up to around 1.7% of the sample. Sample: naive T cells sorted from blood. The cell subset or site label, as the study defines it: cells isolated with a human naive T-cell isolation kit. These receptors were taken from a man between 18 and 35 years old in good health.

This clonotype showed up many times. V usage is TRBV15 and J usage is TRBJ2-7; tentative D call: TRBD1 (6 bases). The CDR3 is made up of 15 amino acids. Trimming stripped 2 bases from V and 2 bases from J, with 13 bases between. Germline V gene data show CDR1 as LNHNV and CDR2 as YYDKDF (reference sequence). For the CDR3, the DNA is TGTGCCACCAGCAGAAACCGGGGACAAACCTACGAGCAGTACTTC. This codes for CATSRNRGQTYEQYF.

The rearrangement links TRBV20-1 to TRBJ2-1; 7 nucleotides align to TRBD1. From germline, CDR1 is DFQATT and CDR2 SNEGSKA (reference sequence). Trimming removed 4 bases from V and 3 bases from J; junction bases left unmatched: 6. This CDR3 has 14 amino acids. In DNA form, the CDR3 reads TGCAGTGCTACGACAGGGAACCACTACAATGAGCAGTTCTTC. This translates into CSATTGNHYNEQFF.

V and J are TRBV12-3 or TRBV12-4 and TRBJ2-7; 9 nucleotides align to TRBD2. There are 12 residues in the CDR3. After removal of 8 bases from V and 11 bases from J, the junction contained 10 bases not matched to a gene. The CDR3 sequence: CASGATSGVEYF. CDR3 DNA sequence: TGTGCCAGCGGGGCGACTAGCGGAGTGGAGTACTTC.

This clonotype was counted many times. The CDR3 protein is CASSLLGDGGTDTQYF. The CDR3 nucleotides read TGCGCCAGCAGCCTCCTCGGGGACGGCGGAACAGATACGCAGTATTTT. The chain links TRBV5-1 to TRBJ2-3; the D call may be TRBD1 or TRBD2 (5 bases each). CDR3 size: 16 residues. Germline V CDR1 and CDR2: SGHRS, YFSETQ. V was shortened by 4 bases and J by 3 bases, with 18 bases between the two germline ends.

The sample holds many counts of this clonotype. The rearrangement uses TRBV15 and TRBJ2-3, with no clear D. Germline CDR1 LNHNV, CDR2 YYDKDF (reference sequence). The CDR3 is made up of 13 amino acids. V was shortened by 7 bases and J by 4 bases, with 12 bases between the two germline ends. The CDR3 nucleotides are TGTGCCACCATTGGGAAAGATCCAGATACGCAGTATTTT. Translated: CATIGKDPDTQYF.

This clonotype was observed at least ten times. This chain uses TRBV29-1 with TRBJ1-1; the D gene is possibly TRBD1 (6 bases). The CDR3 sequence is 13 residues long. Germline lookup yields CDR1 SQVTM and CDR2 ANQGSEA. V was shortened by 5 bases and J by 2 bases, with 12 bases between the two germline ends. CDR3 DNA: TGCAGCGTTACCGGGACACCCAACACTGAAGCTTTCTTT. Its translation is CSVTGTPNTEAFF.

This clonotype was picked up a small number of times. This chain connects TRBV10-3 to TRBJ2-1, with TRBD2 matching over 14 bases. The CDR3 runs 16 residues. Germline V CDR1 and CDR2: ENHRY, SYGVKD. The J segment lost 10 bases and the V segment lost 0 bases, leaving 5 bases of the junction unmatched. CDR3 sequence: CAISESGTSGSGEQFF. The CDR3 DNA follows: TGTGCCATCAGTGAGTCTGGGACTAGCGGGAGCGGCGAGCAGTTCTTC.

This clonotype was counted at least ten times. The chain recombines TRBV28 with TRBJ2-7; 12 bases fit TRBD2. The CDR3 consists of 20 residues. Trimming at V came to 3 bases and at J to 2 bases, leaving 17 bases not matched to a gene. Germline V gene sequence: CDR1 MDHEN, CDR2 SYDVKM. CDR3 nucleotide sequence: TGTGCCAGCAGTTTTGTGGTGCCGGGAGGACTAGCGGGAAGGCCCTACGAGCAGTACTTC. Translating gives CASSFVVPGGLAGRPYEQYF.

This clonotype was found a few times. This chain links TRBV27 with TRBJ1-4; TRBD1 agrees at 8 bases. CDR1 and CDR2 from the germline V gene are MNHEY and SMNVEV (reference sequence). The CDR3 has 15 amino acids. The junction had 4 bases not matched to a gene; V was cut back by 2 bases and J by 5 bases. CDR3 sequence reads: CASSLGRGHNEKLFF. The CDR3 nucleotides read TGTGCCAGCAGTTTAGGCAGGGGGCACAATGAAAAACTGTTTTTT.

The CDR3 region has the DNA TGCGCCAGCAGCCAAGATCAAGGGGGAAAGACCCAGTACTTC. As protein: CASSQDQGGKTQYF. V usage is TRBV4-1 and J usage is TRBJ2-5; possible D gene TRBD1, 6 bases. This CDR3 has 14 residues. The V gene's germline CDR1 is MGHRA and CDR2 YSYEKL. V was cut by 0 bases and J by 6 bases, with 11 bases left in between.

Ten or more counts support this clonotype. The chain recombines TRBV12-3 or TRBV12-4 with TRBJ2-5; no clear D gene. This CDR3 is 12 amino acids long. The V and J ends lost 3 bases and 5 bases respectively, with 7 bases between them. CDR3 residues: CASSFQLETQYF. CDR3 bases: TGTGCCAGCAGTTTCCAGTTGGAGACCCAGTACTTC.

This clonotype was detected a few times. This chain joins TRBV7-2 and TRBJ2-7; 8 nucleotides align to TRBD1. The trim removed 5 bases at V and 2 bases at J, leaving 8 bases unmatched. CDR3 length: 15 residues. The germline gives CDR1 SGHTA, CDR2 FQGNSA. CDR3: CASSLRTGITYEQYF. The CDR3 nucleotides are TGTGCCAGCAGCCTTCGGACAGGGATTACCTACGAGCAGTACTTC.

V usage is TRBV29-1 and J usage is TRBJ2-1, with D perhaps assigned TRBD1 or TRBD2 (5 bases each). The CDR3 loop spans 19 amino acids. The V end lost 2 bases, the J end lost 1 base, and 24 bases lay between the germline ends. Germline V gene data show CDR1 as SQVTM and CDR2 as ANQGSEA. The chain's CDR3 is CSVEFVIDVGVKSYNEQFF. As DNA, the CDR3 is TGCAGCGTTGAATTTGTAATAGATGTGGGGGTAAAGTCCTACAATGAGCAGTTCTTC.

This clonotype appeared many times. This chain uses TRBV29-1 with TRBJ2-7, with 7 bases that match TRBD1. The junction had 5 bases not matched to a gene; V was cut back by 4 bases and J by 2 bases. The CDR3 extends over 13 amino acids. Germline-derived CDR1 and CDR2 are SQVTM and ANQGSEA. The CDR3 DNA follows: TGCAGCGTTGTTAGGACAGGAACCTACGAGCAGTACTTC. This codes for CSVVRTGTYEQYF.

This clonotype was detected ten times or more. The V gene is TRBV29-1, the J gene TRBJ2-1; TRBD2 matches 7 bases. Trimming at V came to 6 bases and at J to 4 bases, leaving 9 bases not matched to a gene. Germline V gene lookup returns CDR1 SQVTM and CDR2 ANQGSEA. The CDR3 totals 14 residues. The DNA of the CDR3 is TGCAGCGTAGAACTAGCGAACACTTACAATGAGCAGTTCTTC. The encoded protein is CSVELANTYNEQFF.

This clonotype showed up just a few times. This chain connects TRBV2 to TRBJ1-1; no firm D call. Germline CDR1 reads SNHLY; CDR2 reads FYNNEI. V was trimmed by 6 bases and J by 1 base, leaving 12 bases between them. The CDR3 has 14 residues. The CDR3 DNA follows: TGTGCCAGCAGCTGGGAGGGATCGAACACTGAAGCTTTCTTT. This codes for CASSWEGSNTEAFF.

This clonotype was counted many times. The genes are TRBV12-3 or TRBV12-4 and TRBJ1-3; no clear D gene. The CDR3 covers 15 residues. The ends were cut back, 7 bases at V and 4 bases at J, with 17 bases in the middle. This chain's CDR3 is CASTPHGSGGNTIYF. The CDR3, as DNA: TGTGCCAGCACCCCCCACGGGTCAGGAGGAAACACCATATATTTT.

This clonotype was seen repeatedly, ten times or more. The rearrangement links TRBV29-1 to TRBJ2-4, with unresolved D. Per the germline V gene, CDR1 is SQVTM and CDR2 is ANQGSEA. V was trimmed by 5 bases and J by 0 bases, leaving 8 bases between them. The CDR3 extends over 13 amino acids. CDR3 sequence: CSVRDPAKNIQYF. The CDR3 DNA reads TGCAGCGTTCGTGACCCAGCCAAAAACATTCAGTACTTC. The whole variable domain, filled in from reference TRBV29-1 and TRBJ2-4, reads SAVISQKPSRDICQRGTSLTIQCQVDSQVTMMFWYRQQPGQSLTLIATANQGSEATYESGFVIDKFPISRPNLTFSTLTVSNMSPEDSSIYLCSVRDPAKNIQYFGAGTRLSVL.

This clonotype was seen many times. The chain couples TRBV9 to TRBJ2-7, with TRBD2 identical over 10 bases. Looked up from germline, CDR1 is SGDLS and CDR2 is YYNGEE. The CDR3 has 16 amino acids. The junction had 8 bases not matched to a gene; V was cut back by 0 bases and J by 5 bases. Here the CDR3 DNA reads TGTGCCAGCAGCGTAGGAGATAGCGGGGGGACTGACGAGCAGTACTTC. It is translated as CASSVGDSGGTDEQYF.

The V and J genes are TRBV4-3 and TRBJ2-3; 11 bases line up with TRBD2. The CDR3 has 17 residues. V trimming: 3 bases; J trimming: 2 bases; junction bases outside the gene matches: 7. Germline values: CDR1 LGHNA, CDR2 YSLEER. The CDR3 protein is CASSHPPGLAATDTQYF. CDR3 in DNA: TGCGCCAGCAGCCATCCCCCGGGACTAGCGGCCACAGATACGCAGTATTTT.